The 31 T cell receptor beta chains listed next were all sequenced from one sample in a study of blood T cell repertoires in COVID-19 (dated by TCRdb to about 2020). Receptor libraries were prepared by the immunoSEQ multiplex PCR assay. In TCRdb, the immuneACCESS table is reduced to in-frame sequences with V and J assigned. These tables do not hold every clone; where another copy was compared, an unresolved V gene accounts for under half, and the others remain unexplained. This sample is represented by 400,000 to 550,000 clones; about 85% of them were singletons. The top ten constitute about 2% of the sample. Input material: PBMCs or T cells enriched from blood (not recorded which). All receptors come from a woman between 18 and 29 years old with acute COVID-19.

In nucleotides, the CDR3 is TGTGCCAGCAGCGTAGACCCCCAACTTGGACAGGGCTACAATGAGCAGTTCTTC. It encodes CASSVDPQLGQGYNEQFF. This chain uses TRBV9 with TRBJ2-1; 8 bases match TRBD1. Trimming cost V 0 bases and J 3 bases; bases outside gene matches: 11. This CDR3 has 18 amino acids. From germline, CDR1 is SGDLS and CDR2 YYNGEE.

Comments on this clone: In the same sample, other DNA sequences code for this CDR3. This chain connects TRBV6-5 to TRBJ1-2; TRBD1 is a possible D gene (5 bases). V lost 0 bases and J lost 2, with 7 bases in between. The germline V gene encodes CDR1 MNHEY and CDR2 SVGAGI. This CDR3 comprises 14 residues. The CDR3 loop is CASSYSGGNYGYTF. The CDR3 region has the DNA TGTGCCAGCAGTTACTCCGGGGGAAACTATGGCTACACCTTC.

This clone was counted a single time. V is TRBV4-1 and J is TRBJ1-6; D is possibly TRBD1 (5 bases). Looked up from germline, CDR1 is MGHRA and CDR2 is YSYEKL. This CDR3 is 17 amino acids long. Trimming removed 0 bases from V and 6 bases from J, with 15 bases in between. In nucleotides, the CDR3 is TGCGCCAGCAGCCAAGAAGGGAGGGGCGCGATTAATTCACCCCTCCACTTT. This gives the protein CASSQEGRGAINSPLHF.

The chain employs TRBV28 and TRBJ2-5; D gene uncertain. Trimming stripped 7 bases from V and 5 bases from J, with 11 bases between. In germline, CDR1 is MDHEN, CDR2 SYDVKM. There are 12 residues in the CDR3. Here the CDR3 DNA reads TGTGCCAGCACGGCCAGGTTGGAGACCCAGTACTTC. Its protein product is CASTARLETQYF.

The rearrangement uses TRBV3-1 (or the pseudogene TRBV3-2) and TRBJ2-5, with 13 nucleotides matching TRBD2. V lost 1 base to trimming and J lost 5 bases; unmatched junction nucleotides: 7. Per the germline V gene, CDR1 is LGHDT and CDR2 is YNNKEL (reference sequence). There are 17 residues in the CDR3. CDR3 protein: CASSQVQLAGGHETQYF. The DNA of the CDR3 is TGTGCCAGCAGCCAAGTTCAACTAGCGGGGGGGCACGAGACCCAGTACTTC.

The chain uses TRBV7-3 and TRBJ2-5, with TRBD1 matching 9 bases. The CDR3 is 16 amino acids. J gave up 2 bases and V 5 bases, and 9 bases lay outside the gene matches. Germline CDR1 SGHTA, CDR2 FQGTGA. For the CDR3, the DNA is TGTGCCAGCAGCCCAGTAGGGACAGGGCCTCAAGAGACCCAGTACTTC. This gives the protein CASSPVGTGPQETQYF. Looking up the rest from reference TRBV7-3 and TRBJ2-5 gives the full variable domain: GAGVSQTPSNKVTEKGKYVELRCDPISGHTALYWYRQSLGQGPEFLIYFQGTGAADDSGLPNDRFFAVRPEGSVSTLKIQRTERGDSAVYLCASSPVGTGPQETQYFGPGTRLLVL.

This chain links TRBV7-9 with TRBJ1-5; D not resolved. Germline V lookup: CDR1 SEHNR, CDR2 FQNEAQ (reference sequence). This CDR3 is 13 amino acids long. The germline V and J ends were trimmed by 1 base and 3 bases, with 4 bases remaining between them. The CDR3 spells CASSLGANQPQHF. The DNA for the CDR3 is TGTGCCAGCAGCTTAGGGGCCAATCAGCCCCAGCATTTT.

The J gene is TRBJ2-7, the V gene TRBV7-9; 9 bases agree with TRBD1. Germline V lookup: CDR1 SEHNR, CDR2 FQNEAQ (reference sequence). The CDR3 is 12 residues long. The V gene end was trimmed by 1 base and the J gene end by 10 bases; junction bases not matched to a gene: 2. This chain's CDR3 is CASSLGTGDQYF. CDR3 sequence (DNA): TGTGCCAGCAGCTTAGGGACAGGGGACCAGTACTTC.

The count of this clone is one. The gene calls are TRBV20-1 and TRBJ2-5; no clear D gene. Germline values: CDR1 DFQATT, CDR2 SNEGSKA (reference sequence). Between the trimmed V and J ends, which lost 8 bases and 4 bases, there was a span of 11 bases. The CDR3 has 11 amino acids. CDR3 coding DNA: TGCAGTCGGGTAATGGGAGAGACCCAGTACTTC. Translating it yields CSRVMGETQYF.

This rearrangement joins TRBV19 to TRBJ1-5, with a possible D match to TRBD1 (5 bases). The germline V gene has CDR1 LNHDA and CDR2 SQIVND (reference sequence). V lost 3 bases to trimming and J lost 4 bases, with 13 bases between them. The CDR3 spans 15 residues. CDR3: CASSIGGARNQPQHF. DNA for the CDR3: TGTGCCAGTAGTATTGGTGGGGCCCGGAATCAGCCCCAGCATTTT.

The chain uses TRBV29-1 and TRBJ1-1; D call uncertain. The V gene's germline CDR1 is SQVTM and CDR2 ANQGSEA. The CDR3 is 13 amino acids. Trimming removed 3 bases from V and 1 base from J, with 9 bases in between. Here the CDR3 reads CSVDPQENTEAFF. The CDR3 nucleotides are TGCAGCGTTGACCCGCAGGAGAACACTGAAGCTTTCTTT.

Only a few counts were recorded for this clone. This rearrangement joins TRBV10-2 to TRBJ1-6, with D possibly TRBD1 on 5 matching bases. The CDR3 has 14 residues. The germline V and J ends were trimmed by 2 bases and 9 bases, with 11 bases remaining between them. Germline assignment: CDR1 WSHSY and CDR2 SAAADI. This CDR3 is CASSEGAGRSPLHF. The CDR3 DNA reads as TGCGCCAGCAGTGAGGGGGCAGGGCGTTCACCCCTCCACTTT.

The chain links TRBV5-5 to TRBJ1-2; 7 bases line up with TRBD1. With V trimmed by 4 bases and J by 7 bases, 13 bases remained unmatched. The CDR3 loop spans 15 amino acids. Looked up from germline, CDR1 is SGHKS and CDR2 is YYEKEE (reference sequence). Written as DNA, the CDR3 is TGTGCCAGCAGCCCATCAGGTGGGCGACAGGGTGGCTACACCTTC. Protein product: CASSPSGGRQGGYTF.

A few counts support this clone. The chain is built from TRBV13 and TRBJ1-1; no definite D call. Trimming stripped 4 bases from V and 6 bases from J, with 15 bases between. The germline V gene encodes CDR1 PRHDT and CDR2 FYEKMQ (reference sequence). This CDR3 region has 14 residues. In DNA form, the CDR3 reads TGTGCCAGCAGCTCCTCGGGGAGGGCCCCTGAAGCTTTCTTT. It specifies CASSSSGRAPEAFF.

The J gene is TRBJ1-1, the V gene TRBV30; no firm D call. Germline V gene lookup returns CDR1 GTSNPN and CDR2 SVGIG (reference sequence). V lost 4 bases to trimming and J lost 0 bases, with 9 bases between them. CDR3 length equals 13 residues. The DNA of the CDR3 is TGTGCCTGGAATCCCCCCATGAACACTGAAGCTTTCTTT. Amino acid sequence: CAWNPPMNTEAFF.

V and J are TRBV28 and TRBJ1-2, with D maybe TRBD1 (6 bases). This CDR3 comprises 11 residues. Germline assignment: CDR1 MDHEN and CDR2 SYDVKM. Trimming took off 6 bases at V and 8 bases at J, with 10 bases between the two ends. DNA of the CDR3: TGTGCCAGCAGACAGGGATTGGGCTACACCTTC. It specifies CASRQGLGYTF.

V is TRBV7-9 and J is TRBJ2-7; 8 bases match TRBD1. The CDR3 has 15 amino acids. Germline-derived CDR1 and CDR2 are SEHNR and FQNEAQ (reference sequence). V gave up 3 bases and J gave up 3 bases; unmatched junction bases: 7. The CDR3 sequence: CASSFRQGSSYEQYF. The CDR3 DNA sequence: TGTGCCAGCAGCTTCAGACAGGGGTCCAGCTACGAGCAGTACTTC.

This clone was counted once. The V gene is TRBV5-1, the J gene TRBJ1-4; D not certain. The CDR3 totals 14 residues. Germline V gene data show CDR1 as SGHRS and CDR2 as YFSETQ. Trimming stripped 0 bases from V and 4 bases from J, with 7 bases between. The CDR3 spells CASSLVSRNEKLFF. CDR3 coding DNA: TGCGCCAGCAGCTTGGTGTCGCGTAATGAAAAACTGTTTTTT.

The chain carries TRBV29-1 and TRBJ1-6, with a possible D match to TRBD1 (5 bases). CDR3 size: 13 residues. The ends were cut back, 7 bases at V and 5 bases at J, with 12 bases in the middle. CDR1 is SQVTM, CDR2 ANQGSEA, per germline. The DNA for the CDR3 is TGCAGCGCCCGACGGGGGGATAATTCACCCCTCCACTTT. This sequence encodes CSARRGDNSPLHF. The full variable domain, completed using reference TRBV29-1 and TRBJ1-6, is SAVISQKPSRDICQRGTSLTIQCQVDSQVTMMFWYRQQPGQSLTLIATANQGSEATYESGFVIDKFPISRPNLTFSTLTVSNMSPEDSSIYLCSARRGDNSPLHFGNGTRLTVT.

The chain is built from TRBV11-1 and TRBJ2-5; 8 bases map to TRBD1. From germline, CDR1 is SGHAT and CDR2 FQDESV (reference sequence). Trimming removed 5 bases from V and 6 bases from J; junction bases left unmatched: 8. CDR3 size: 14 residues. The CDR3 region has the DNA TGTGCCAGCAGCCGGACAGGGCTTCGAAAGACCCAGTACTTC. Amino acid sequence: CASSRTGLRKTQYF.

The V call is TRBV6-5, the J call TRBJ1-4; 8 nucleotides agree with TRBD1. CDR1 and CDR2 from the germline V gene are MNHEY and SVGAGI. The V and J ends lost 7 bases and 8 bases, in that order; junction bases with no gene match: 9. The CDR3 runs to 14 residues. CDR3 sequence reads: CASKVGQGGEKLFF. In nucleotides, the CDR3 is TGTGCCAGCAAGGTTGGACAGGGAGGGGAAAAACTGTTTTTT.

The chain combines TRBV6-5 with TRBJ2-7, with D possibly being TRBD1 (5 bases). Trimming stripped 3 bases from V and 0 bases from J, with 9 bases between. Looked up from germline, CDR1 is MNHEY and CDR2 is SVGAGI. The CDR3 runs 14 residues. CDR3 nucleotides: TGTGCCAGCAGTTATGACAGAATCTCCTACGAGCAGTACTTC. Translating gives CASSYDRISYEQYF.

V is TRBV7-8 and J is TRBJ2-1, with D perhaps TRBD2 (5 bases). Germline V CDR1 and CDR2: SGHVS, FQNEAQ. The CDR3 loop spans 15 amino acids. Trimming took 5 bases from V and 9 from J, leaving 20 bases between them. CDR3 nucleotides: TGTGCCAGCAGCCCACGACTCGGGGAGTATGGTGAGCAGTTCTTC. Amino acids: CASSPRLGEYGEQFF.

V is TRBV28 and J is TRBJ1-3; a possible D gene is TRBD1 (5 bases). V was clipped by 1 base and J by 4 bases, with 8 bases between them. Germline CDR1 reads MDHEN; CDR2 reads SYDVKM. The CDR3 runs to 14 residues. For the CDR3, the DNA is TGTGCCAGCAGTTTATTGAGACAGGGAAACACCATATATTTT. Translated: CASSLLRQGNTIYF.

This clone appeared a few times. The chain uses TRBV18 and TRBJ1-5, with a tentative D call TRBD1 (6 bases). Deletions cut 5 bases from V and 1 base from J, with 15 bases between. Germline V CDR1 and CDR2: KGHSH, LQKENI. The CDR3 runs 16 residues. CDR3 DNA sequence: TGTGCCAGCTCAGTCTTGGGGGGGGCCAGCAATCAGCCCCAGCATTTT. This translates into CASSVLGGASNQPQHF. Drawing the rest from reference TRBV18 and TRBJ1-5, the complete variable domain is NAGVMQNPRHLVRRRGQEARLRCSPMKGHSHVYWYRQLPEEGLKFMVYLQKENIIDESGMPKERFSAEFPKEGPSILRIQQVVRGDSAAYFCASSVLGGASNQPQHFGDGTRLSIL.

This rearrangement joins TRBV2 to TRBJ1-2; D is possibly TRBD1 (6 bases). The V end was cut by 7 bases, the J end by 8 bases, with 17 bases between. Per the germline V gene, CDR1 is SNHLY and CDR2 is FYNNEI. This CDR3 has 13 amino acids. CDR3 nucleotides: TGTGCCAGCACCTCGGGGGGGGCGTTGGGCTACACCTTC. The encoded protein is CASTSGGALGYTF.

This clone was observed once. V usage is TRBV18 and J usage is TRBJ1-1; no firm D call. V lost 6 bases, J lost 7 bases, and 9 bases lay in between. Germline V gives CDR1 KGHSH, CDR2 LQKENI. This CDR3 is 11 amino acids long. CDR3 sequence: CASSEQFEAFF. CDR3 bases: TGTGCCAGCTCGGAACAGTTTGAAGCTTTCTTT.

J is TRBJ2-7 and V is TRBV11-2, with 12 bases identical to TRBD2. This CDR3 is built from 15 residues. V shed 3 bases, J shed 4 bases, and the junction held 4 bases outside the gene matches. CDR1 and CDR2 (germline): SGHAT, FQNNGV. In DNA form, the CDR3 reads TGTGCCAGCAGCTTGACTAGCGGGAGTTTTTACGAGCAGTACTTC. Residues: CASSLTSGSFYEQYF.

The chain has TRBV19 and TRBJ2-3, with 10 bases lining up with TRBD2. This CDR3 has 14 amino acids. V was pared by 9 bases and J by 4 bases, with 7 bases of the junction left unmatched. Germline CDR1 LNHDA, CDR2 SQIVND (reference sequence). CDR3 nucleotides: TGTGCCAGCACCAGCGGGAGGGCCCCAGATACGCAGTATTTT. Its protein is CASTSGRAPDTQYF.

CDR3 coding DNA: TGCAGCGTGGCTTTGACAGGGAGCAATCAGCCCCAGCATTTT. This translates into CSVALTGSNQPQHF. This chain connects TRBV29-1 to TRBJ1-5, with 7 bases that match TRBD1. In germline, CDR1 is SQVTM, CDR2 ANQGSEA. Losses at the gene ends were 6 bases for V and 1 base for J; bases not matched to a gene: 6. This CDR3 has 14 residues.

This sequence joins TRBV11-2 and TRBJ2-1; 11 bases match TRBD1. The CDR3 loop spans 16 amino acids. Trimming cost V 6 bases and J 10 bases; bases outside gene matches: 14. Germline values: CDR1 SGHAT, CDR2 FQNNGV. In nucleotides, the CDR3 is TGTGCCAGCAGGGTTGATCCCGGACAGGGGGCAGGAGAGCAGTTCTTC. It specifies CASRVDPGQGAGEQFF.